Described below is a single T cell receptor beta chain sequence and its context. PCR primers comprised 60 Vbeta and 13 Jbeta primers. Clones were read by immunoSEQ multiplex PCR, and TCRdb kept only the in-frame ones, dropping some. The table records some 200,000 clones, around 88% of them present only once. This sample is drawn from a study of cytomegalovirus exposure and HLA in healthy donors. V dropped 1 base and J dropped 7 bases, with 10 bases sitting between them. Germline loops: CDR1 MDHEN, CDR2 SYDVKM. The CDR3 has 13 residues. This chain uses TRBV28 with TRBJ1-1; possibly TRBD1 for D (5 bases). The specimen sequenced was PBMCs. This receptor was taken from a woman under 30 in good health and CMV-seronegative. CDR3 sequence reads: CASSLSGGVEAFF. The CDR3 coding sequence is TGTGCCAGCAGTTTATCCGGGGGAGTTGAAGCTTTCTTT.